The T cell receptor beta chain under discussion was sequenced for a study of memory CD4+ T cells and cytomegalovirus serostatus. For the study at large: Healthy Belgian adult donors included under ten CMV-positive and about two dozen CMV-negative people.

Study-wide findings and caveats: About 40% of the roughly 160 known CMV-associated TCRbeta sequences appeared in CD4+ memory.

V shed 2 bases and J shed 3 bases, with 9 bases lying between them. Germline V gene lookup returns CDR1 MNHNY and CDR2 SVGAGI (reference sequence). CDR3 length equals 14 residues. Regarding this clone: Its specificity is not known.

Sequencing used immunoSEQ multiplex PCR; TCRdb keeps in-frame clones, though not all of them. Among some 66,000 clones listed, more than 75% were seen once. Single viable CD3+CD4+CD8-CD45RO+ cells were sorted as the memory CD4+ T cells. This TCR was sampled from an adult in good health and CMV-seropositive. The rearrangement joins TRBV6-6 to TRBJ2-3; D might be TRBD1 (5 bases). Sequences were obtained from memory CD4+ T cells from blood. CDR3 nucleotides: TGTGCCAGCAGTTACATATCAGGGACAGATACGCAGTATTTT. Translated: CASSYISGTDTQYF.